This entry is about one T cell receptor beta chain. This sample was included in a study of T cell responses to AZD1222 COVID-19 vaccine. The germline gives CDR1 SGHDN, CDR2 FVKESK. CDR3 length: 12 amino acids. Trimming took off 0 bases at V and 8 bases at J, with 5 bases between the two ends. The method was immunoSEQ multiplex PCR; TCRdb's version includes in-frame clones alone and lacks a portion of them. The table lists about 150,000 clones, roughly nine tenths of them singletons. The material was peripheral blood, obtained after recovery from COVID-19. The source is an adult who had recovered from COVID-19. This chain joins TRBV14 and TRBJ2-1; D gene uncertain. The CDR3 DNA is TGTGCCAGCAGCCAAGAGTTCTATGAGCAGTTCTTC. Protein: CASSQEFYEQFF.